This record concerns one TCR beta chain sequence. Its antigen remains unknown. This record belongs to a study of OX40 agonist ivuxolimab in advanced cancers. Study-wide context: Among those enrolled, mean age was about 62 years (range roughly 23 to 90) and over 70% were male.

Clones were sequenced by immunoSEQ multiplex PCR, and TCRdb holds only the in-frame ones, with some missing. The data hold 85,000 or so clones, with approximately 83% observed a single time. Looked up from germline, CDR1 is LGHNA and CDR2 is YSLEER. The CDR3 consists of 16 residues. J was trimmed by 5 bases and V by 0 bases; bases with no gene match: 8. Study outcomes and limitations: Some nonresponders likewise displayed low normalized T-cell clonal expansion.

The chain is built from TRBV4-3 and TRBJ1-2; 8 bases map to TRBD1. The material was CD4+ or CD8+ T cells sorted from blood, obtained in a trial of the OX40 agonist ivuxolimab. The origin of this receptor is an adult with an advanced solid tumor such as melanoma, head and neck, liver or kidney cancer. This chain's CDR3 is CASSQDLTGVYYGYTF. In DNA form, the CDR3 reads TGCGCCAGCAGCCAAGACCTGACAGGGGTTTATTATGGCTACACCTTC.